The 18 T cell receptor beta chains reported below all come from one sample, sequenced in a study of Ad26.COV2.S vaccination and SARS-CoV-2 variants. Only in-frame clones appear in the TCRdb table, and some are missing; sequencing was by immunoSEQ multiplex PCR. The sample carries hundreds of thousands of clones, 89% recorded once. The treatment denotes: roughly 20 received Ad26.COV2.S at low or high dose, single or two shots; five or six received placebo; per-sample allocation not given. Repertoires come from day 63 after the first vaccine or placebo injection. The sample was peripheral blood, taken in a trial of Ad26.COV2.S vaccine versus placebo. All receptors derive from a person aged 18-65 years who received the Ad26.COV2.S COVID-19 vaccine or a placebo.

The chain combines TRBV5-4 with TRBJ2-3; the D gene could be TRBD1 or TRBD2 (6 bases each). CDR1 and CDR2 from the germline V gene are SGHNT and YYREEE (reference sequence). Trimming stripped 10 bases from V and 2 bases from J, with 14 bases between. The CDR3 contains 13 residues. The CDR3 protein is CAARGVNTDTQYF. CDR3 DNA: TGTGCCGCGAGGGGGGTAAACACAGATACGCAGTATTTT.

With respect to this clone: Distinct nucleotide sequences in the sample also encode this CDR3. The chain links TRBV6-5 to TRBJ1-5; TRBD1 matches at 7 bases. V was clipped by 5 bases and J by 4 bases; unmatched bases: 5. The CDR3 is made up of 14 amino acids. The germline gives CDR1 MNHEY, CDR2 SVGAGI. In DNA form, the CDR3 reads TGTGCCAGCAGTCAGGGGGTGAGTAATCAGCCCCAGCATTTT. Protein product: CASSQGVSNQPQHF.

This chain joins TRBV10-2 and TRBJ2-7; D uncertain. CDR1 WSHSY and CDR2 SAAADI come from the germline V gene. The CDR3 extends over 13 amino acids. The ends were cut back, 2 bases at V and 0 bases at J, with 5 bases in the middle. The chain's CDR3 is CASSEVVSYEQYF. The DNA for the CDR3 is TGCGCCAGCAGTGAGGTGGTCTCCTACGAGCAGTACTTC.

V is TRBV7-6 and J is TRBJ1-1; tentative D call: TRBD1 (5 bases). In germline, CDR1 is SGHVS, CDR2 FNYEAQ. V lost 0 bases and J 0 bases, leaving 11 bases between the germline ends. The CDR3 sequence is 16 residues long. CDR3 nucleotide sequence: TGTGCCAGCAGCTTAGCATCGACAGTCATGAACACTGAAGCTTTCTTT. It yields the protein CASSLASTVMNTEAFF.

The rearrangement links TRBV5-1 to TRBJ2-6, with D uncertain. The germline CDR1 and CDR2 sequences are SGHRS and YFSETQ. Trimming pared 0 bases from V and 2 bases from J, leaving 6 bases between. The CDR3 is made up of 15 amino acids. The CDR3, as DNA: TGCGCCAGCAGCTTGGATTTTGCTGGGGCCAACGTCCTGACTTTC. Protein: CASSLDFAGANVLTF.

The rearrangement joins TRBV6-5 to TRBJ1-1, with 8 bases lining up with TRBD1. This CDR3 contains 15 residues. Germline assignment: CDR1 MNHEY and CDR2 SVGAGI. The trim removed 6 bases at V and 5 bases at J, leaving 11 bases unmatched. CDR3 sequence (DNA): TGTGCCAGCAGGCTTGACAGGGGACGAAGGACTGAAGCTTTCTTT. Amino acid sequence: CASRLDRGRRTEAFF.

This chain links TRBV7-2 with TRBJ2-7; D may be TRBD1 or TRBD2 (5 bases each). This CDR3 is 15 amino acids long. Trimming left V 4 bases short and J 2 bases short, with 15 bases between. Germline loops: CDR1 SGHTA, CDR2 FQGNSA. The CDR3 nucleotides read TGTGCCAGCAGCTCCGCCGGGACGGCCACCTACGAGCAGTACTTC. Protein sequence: CASSSAGTATYEQYF. The full variable domain, its missing parts supplied by reference TRBV7-2 and TRBJ2-7, is GAGVSQSPSNKVTEKGKDVELRCDPISGHTALYWYRQSLGQGLEFLIYFQGNSAPDKSGLPSDRFSAERTGGSVSTLTIQRTQQEDSAVYLCASSSAGTATYEQYFGPGTRLTVT.

The chain has TRBV12-3 or TRBV12-4 and TRBJ2-3; TRBD2 is a possible D gene (5 bases). V was clipped by 4 bases and J by 5 bases, with 10 bases between them. This CDR3 has 13 residues. The CDR3 nucleotides are TGTGCCAGCAGTTCCCTACTAGGAGATACGCAGTATTTT. Protein product: CASSSLLGDTQYF.

Concerning this clone: Within the sample, other DNA sequences also encode this same CDR3. The chain is built from TRBV9 and TRBJ2-2; D is ambiguous. Deletions cut 2 bases from V and 1 base from J, with 6 bases between. The CDR3 runs to 14 residues. Per the germline V gene, CDR1 is SGDLS and CDR2 is YYNGEE. The CDR3 DNA is TGTGCCAGCAGCGTGTCGGGGAACACCGGGGAGCTGTTTTTT. Translation: CASSVSGNTGELFF.

This clone was counted a single time. The chain combines TRBV30 with TRBJ1-4, with a weak D call TRBD1 (5 bases). V shed 0 bases and J shed 3 bases, with 14 bases lying between them. The germline CDR1 and CDR2 sequences are GTSNPN and SVGIG (reference sequence). CDR3 size: 16 residues. The CDR3 DNA sequence: TGTGCCTGGAGTGTATTTTTGGGGCAGGCTAATGAAAAACTGTTTTTT. Amino acid sequence: CAWSVFLGQANEKLFF. Looking up the rest from reference TRBV30 and TRBJ1-4 gives the full variable domain: SQTIHQWPATLVQPVGSPLSLECTVEGTSNPNLYWYRQAAGRGLQLLFYSVGIGQISSEVPQNLSASRPQDRQFILSSKKLLLSDSGFYLCAWSVFLGQANEKLFFGSGTQLSVL.

This clone was observed once. The chain uses TRBV28 and TRBJ2-5, with D perhaps TRBD1 (7 bases). The length of the CDR3 is 15 residues. Germline loops: CDR1 MDHEN, CDR2 SYDVKM. Trimming pared 6 bases from V and 2 bases from J, leaving 16 bases between. CDR3 bases: TGTGCCAGCAGGCCCGAGGGGGCGGGGCAAGAGACCCAGTACTTC. It encodes CASRPEGAGQETQYF.

The rearrangement links TRBV19 to TRBJ1-1; D unresolved. Germline-derived CDR1 and CDR2 are LNHDA and SQIVND (reference sequence). The CDR3 runs 15 residues. Trimming stripped 3 bases from V and 1 base from J, with 12 bases between. The CDR3 reads CASSIQSSGNTEAFF. The CDR3 bases are TGTGCCAGTAGTATCCAGTCCTCAGGGAACACTGAAGCTTTCTTT.

The genes are TRBV7-9 and TRBJ2-3, with 11 bases lining up with TRBD2. V lost 10 bases and J lost 5; bases outside the gene matches: 11. Germline V lookup: CDR1 SEHNR, CDR2 FQNEAQ (reference sequence). The CDR3 sequence is 15 residues long. This CDR3 reads CATVASGRSGDTQYF. The CDR3 nucleotides read TGTGCCACCGTGGCTAGCGGGAGGTCGGGAGATACGCAGTATTTT.

The V and J genes are TRBV6-5 and TRBJ1-4, with D perhaps TRBD1 (5 bases). Germline-derived CDR1 and CDR2 are MNHEY and SVGAGI. The V and J ends lost 6 bases and 0 bases respectively, with 11 bases between them. The CDR3 runs 15 residues. The CDR3 nucleotides are TGTGCCAGCAGCGGAGGGACGGCAACTAATGAAAAACTGTTTTTT. Its protein product is CASSGGTATNEKLFF.

As to this clone: The sample has other DNA sequences that encode this CDR3 too. V and J are TRBV6-5 and TRBJ2-7; D may match TRBD1 or TRBD2 (5 bases each). CDR3 length: 14 amino acids. From germline, CDR1 is MNHEY and CDR2 SVGAGI. The V and J ends lost 0 bases and 1 base respectively, with 7 bases between them. The CDR3 DNA reads TGTGCCAGCAGTTACTCTGGGGGTTCCTACGAGCAGTACTTC. It yields the protein CASSYSGGSYEQYF.

Concerning this clone: This CDR3 is also generated by other DNA sequences in the sample. The chain is built from TRBV9 and TRBJ1-1; D unresolved. Germline-derived CDR1 and CDR2 are SGDLS and YYNGEE. The CDR3 loop spans 13 amino acids. The V and J ends lost 0 bases and 1 base respectively, with 4 bases between them. The CDR3 bases are TGTGCCAGCAGCGTAGGTAGGAACACTGAAGCTTTCTTT. Encoded protein: CASSVGRNTEAFF.

The V and J genes are TRBV3-1 (or the pseudogene TRBV3-2) and TRBJ2-7, with D tentatively TRBD1 (5 bases). Germline lookup yields CDR1 LGHDT and CDR2 YNNKEL (reference sequence). This CDR3 is built from 17 residues. Deletions cut 2 bases from V and 5 bases from J, with 22 bases between. The CDR3 reads CASSQRPPTVSYDEQYF. The CDR3 bases are TGTGCCAGCAGCCAAAGGCCCCCGACAGTGAGCTACGACGAGCAGTACTTC.

V usage is TRBV6-1 and J usage is TRBJ2-3; 10 bases align to TRBD2. The CDR3 loop spans 18 amino acids. Trimming at V came to 4 bases and at J to 5 bases, leaving 15 bases not matched to a gene. From germline, CDR1 is MNHNS and CDR2 SASEGT. CDR3 loop: CASSVGASGSVGGDTQYF. CDR3 sequence (DNA): TGTGCCAGCAGTGTGGGTGCTAGCGGGAGTGTGGGCGGAGATACGCAGTATTTT.